This T cell receptor (beta chain) was identified during a study of T cells in Graves' hyperthyroidism and ophthalmopathy. Researchers amplified the TCR beta CDR3 regions from RNA transcripts. HTBI primers were used for first-round RT-PCR of the TCR CDR3. TCRdb passed the multiplex PCR reads through MiXCR, listing each CDR3 protein once. The sample lists some 400,000 distinct CDR3 sequences, about 15% occurring once. PBMCs were collected from an approximately 10 ml volume of fresh peripheral blood. As regards this clonotype: This may come from a read error, since a much larger clone is one base off.

The germline CDR1 and CDR2 sequences are LGHNT and FRNRAP. The CDR3 is 15 residues long. The chain joins TRBV12-5 to TRBJ1-1; D is undetermined. Input material: blood. This sequence was found in a woman aged 60-75 years with Graves' hyperthyroidism. CDR3 in amino acids: CTSGPNGGTNTGAFF. For the CDR3, the DNA is TGTACTAGTGGTCCCAATGGTGGCACCAACACTGGAGCTTTCTTT.